These T cell receptor beta chains were read from a single sample in a study of metastatic and nonmetastatic thyroid tumors. TCRdb reassembled clones from the PCR reads with MiXCR. The table lists around 30,000 clones, 20% to 25% of them singletons. Sequencing was done on a sample of tumor tissue. The receptors originated from a male donor with papillary thyroid cancer or a benign thyroid nodule (not recorded which). Some clones in this sample may be carry-over from other donors' samples. Both conserved end residues are part of each CDR3.

CDR3aa: CASSDRSGANVLTF; v_gene: TRBV6-4
CDR3aa: CASSYQREMYEQYF; v_gene: TRBV11-2
CDR3aa: CASSLGGSLAEAFF; v_gene: TRBV28
CDR3aa: CAISPTGSVNTIYF; v_gene: TRBV28
CDR3aa: CASSLAGLGSYTQYF; v_gene: TRBV7-3
CDR3aa: CASSLSDRVGYTF; v_gene: TRBV27
CDR3aa: CASRPDRVSFFTEAFF; v_gene: TRBV12-3/TRBV12-4
CDR3aa: CASSLYSLADYNEQFF; v_gene: TRBV11-2
CDR3aa: CASRPSRNTIYF; v_gene: TRBV19
CDR3aa: CASSFGGAEKLFF; v_gene: TRBV5-1
CDR3aa: CASSQGDRGYEQYF; v_gene: TRBV4-2
CDR3aa: CSARLSGPASNEQFF; v_gene: TRBV20-1
CDR3aa: CASSQGRGTSADTQYF; v_gene: TRBV4-1
CDR3aa: CSAGQGASIGELFF; v_gene: TRBV20-1
CDR3aa: CASSLSPGTSGRELFF; v_gene: TRBV4-2
CDR3aa: CSARERGEYSNQPQHF; v_gene: TRBV20-1
CDR3aa: CASSTAISYEQYF; v_gene: TRBV18
CDR3aa: CSASRGVDQPQHF; v_gene: TRBV20-1
CDR3aa: CASSPDRAGQPQHF; v_gene: TRBV6-1
CDR3aa: CASSASSETFF; v_gene: TRBV5-5
CDR3aa: CSARDVNRGYEQYF; v_gene: TRBV20-1
CDR3aa: CASSSQTYEQYF; v_gene: TRBV2
CDR3aa: CASSGRTNTGELFF; v_gene: TRBV4-1
CDR3aa: CASRDSLCEQYF; v_gene: TRBV28
CDR3aa: CASSLQADSNQPQHF; v_gene: TRBV28
CDR3aa: CATSDRGQSEQYF; v_gene: TRBV24-1
CDR3aa: CASRDQANTEAFF; v_gene: TRBV7-2